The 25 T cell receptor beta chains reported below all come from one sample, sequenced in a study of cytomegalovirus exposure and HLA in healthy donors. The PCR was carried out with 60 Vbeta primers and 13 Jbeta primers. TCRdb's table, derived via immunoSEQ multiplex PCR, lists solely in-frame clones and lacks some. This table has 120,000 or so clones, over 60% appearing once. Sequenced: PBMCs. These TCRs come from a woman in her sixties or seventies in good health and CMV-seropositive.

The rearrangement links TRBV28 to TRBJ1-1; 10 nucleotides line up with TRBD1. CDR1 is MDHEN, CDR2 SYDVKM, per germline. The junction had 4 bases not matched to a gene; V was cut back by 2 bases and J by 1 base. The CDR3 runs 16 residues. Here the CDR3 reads CASSLGGTGANTEAFF. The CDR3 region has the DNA TGTGCCAGCAGTTTAGGCGGGACAGGGGCGAACACTGAAGCTTTCTTT.

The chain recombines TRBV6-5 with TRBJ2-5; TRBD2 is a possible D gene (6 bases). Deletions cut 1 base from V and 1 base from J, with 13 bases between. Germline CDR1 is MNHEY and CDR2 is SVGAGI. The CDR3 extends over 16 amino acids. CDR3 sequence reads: CASSYYFAEGQETQYF. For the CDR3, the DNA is TGTGCCAGCAGTTACTATTTTGCGGAGGGCCAAGAGACCCAGTACTTC.

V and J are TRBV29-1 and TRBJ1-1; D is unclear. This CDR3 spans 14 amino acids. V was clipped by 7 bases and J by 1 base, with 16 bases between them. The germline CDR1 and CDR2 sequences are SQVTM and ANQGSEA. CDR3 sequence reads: CSGRWGGTNTEAFF. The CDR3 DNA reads TGCAGCGGACGGTGGGGAGGTACGAACACTGAAGCTTTCTTT.

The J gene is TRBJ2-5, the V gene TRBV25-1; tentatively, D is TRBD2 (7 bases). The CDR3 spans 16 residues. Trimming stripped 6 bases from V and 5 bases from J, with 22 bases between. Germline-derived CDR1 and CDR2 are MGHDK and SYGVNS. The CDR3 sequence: CASSKNRGGAGETQYF. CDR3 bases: TGTGCCAGCAGCAAAAATAGGGGGGGCGCGGGGGAGACCCAGTACTTC.

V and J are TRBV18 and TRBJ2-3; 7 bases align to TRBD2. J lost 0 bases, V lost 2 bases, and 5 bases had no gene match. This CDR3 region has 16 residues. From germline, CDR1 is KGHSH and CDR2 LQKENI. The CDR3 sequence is CASSPVRGESTDTQYF. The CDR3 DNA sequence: TGTGCCAGCTCACCAGTCCGGGGGGAGAGCACAGATACGCAGTATTTT.

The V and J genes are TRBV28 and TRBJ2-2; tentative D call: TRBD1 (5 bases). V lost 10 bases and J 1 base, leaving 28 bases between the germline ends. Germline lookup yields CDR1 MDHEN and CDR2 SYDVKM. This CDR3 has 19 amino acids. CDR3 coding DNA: TGTGCCACCAACGACATCGTGCGGTCAGGGCCCGGGAACACCGGGGAGCTGTTTTTT. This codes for CATNDIVRSGPGNTGELFF.

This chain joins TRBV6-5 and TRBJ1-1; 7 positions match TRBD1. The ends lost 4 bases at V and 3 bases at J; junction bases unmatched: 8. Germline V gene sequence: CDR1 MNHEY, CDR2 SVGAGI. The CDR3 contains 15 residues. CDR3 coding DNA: TGTGCCAGCAGTTGGACAGGAGCTTTGGACACTGAAGCTTTCTTT. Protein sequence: CASSWTGALDTEAFF.

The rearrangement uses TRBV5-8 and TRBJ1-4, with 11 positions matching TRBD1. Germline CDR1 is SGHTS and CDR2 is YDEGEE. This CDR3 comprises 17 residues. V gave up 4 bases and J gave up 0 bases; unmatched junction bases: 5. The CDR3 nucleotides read TGTGCCAGCAGCCCAGGACAGGGGGCCTCAACTAATGAAAAACTGTTTTTT. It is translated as CASSPGQGASTNEKLFF.

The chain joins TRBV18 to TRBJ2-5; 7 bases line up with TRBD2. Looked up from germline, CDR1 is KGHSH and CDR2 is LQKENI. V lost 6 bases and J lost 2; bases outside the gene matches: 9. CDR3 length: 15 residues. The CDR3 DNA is TGTGCCAGCTCGACCCACCCCGGGGGGCAAGAGACCCAGTACTTC. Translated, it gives CASSTHPGGQETQYF.

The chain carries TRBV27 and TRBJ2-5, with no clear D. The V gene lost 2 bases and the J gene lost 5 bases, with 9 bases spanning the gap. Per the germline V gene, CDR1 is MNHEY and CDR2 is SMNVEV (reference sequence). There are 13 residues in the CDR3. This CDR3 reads CASSLRVSETQYF. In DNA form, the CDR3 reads TGTGCCAGCAGTTTACGTGTTTCGGAGACCCAGTACTTC.

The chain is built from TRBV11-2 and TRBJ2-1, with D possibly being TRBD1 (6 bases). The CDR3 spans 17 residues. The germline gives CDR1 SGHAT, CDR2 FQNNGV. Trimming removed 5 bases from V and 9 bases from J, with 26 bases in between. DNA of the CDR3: TGTGCCAGCAGCCCTGGCCCCAGGGGTCAGGATCAGGGTGAGCAGTTCTTC. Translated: CASSPGPRGQDQGEQFF.

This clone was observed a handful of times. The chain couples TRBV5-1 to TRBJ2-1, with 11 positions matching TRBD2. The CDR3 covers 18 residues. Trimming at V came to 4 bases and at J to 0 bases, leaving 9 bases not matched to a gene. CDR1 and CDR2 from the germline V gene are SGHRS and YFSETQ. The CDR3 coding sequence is TGCGCCAGCAGCAAGACTAGCGGGGTACTGAGCTCCTACAATGAGCAGTTCTTC. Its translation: CASSKTSGVLSSYNEQFF.

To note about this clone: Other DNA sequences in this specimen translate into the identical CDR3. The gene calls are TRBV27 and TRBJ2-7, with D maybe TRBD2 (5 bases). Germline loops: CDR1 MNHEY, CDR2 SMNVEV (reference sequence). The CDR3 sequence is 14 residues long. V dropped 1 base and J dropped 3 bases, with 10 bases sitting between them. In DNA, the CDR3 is TGTGCCAGCAGTTTATTTAGAGGGTTCTACGAGCAGTACTTC. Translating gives CASSLFRGFYEQYF.

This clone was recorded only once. The CDR3 DNA sequence: TGTGCCAGCAGCTTAACCCCCAGACAGCCCCAGCATTTT. As protein: CASSLTPRQPQHF. The chain joins TRBV7-3 to TRBJ1-5; D gene unclear. Germline V gene lookup returns CDR1 SGHTA and CDR2 FQGTGA. Trimming removed 0 bases from V and 7 bases from J, with 7 bases in between. This CDR3 comprises 13 residues. Supplemented by reference TRBV7-3 and TRBJ1-5, the full variable domain reads GAGVSQTPSNKVTEKGKYVELRCDPISGHTALYWYRQSLGQGPEFLIYFQGTGAADDSGLPNDRFFAVRPEGSVSTLKIQRTERGDSAVYLCASSLTPRQPQHFGDGTRLSIL.

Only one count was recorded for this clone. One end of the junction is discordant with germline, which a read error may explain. The CDR3 region is CASTLGGRETQYF. The CDR3 bases are TGTGCCAGCACCTTAGGGGGCCGGGAGACCCAGTACTTC. The chain recombines TRBV11-1 with TRBJ2-5; 7 positions match TRBD1. Germline lookup yields CDR1 SGHAT and CDR2 FQDESV (reference sequence). CDR3 length: 13 amino acids.

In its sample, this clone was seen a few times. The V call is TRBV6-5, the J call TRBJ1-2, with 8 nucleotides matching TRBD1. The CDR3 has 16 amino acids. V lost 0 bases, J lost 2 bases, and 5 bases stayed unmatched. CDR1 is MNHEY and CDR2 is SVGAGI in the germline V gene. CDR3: CASSYSPQGANYGYTF. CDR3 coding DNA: TGTGCCAGCAGTTACTCACCCCAGGGGGCGAACTATGGCTACACCTTC.

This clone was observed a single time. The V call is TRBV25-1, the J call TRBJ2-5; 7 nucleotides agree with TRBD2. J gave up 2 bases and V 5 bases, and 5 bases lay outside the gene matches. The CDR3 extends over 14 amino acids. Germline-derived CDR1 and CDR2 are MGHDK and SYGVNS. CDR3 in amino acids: CASSRDSGQETQYF. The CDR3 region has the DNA TGTGCCAGCAGTAGAGATAGCGGGCAAGAGACCCAGTACTTC.

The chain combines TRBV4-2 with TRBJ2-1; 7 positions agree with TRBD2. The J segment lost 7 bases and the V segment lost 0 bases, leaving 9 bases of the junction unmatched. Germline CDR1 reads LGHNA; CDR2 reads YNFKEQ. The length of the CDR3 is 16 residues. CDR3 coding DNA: TGTGCCAGCAGCCAAGATCGCAGCGGGACGAGAAATGAGCAGTTCTTC. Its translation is CASSQDRSGTRNEQFF.

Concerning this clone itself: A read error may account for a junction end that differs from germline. The CDR3 region is CSSSRRDRGPTNEKLFF. The CDR3 coding sequence is TGTTCCAGCAGCCGCCGGGACAGGGGGCCTACTAATGAAAAACTGTTTTTT. The chain carries TRBV7-9 and TRBJ1-4; 12 positions agree with TRBD1. The germline V gene encodes CDR1 SEHNR and CDR2 FQNEAQ (reference sequence). The CDR3 covers 17 residues. Together with reference TRBV7-9 and TRBJ1-4, the CDR3 gives the full variable domain: DTGVSQNPRHKITKRGQNVTFRCDPISEHNRLYWYRQTLGQGPEFLTYFQNEAQLEKSRLLSDRFSAERPKGSFSTLEIQRTEQGDSAMYLCSSSRRDRGPTNEKLFFGSGTQLSVL.

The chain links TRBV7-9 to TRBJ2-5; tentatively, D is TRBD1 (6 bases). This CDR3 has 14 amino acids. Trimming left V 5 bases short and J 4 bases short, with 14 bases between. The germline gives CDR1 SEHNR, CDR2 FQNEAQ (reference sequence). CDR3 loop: CASSELQGPETQYF. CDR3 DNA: TGTGCCAGCAGCGAGCTACAGGGTCCAGAGACCCAGTACTTC.

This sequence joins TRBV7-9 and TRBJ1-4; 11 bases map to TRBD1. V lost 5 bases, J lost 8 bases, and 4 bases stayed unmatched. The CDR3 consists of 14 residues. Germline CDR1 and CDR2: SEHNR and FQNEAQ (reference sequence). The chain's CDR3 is CASSDRDRGEKLFF. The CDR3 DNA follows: TGTGCCAGCAGCGACCGGGACAGGGGGGAAAAACTGTTTTTT.

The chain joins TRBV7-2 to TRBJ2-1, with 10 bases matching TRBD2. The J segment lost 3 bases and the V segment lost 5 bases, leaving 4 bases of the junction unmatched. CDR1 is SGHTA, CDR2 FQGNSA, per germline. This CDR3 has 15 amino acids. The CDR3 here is CASSLGLAVYNEQFF. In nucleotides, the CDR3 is TGTGCCAGCAGCCTCGGACTAGCGGTCTACAATGAGCAGTTCTTC.

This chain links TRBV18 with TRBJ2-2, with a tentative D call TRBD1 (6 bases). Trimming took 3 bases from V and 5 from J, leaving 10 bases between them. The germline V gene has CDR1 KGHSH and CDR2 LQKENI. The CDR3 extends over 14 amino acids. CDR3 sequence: CASSPTGQTGELFF. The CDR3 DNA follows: TGTGCCAGCTCACCTACAGGACAGACCGGGGAGCTGTTTTTT.

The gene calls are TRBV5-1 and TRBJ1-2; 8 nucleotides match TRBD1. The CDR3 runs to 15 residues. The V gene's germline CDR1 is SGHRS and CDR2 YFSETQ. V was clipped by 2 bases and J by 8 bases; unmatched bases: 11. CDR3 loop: CASSFVDREMPGYTF. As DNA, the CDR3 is TGCGCCAGCAGCTTCGTGGACAGGGAGATGCCGGGCTACACCTTC. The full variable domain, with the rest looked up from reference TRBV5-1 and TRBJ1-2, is KAGVTQTPRYLIKTRGQQVTLSCSPISGHRSVSWYQQTPGQGLQFLFEYFSETQRNKGNFPGRFSGRQFSNSRSEMNVSTLELGDSALYLCASSFVDREMPGYTFGSGTRLTVV.

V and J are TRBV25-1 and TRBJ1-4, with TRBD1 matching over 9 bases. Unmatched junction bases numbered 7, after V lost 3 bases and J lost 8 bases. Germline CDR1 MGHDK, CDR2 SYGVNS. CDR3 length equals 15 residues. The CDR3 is CASSEGQGGWEKLFF. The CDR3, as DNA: TGTGCCAGCAGTGAGGGACAGGGCGGATGGGAAAAACTGTTTTTT.